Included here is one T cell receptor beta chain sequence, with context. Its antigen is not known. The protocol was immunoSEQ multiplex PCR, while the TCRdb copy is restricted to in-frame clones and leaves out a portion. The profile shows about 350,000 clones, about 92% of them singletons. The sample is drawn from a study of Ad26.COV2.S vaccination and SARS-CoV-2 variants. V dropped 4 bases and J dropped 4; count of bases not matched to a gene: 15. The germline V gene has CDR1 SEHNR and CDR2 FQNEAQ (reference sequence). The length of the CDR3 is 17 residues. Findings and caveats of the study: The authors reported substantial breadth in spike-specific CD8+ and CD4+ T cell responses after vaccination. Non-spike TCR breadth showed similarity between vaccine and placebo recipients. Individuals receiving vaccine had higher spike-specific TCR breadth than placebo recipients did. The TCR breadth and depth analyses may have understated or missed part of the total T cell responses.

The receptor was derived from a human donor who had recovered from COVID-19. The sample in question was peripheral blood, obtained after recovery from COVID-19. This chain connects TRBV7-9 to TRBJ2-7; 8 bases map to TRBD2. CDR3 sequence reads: CASSYLGRRGVIYEQYF. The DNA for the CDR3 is TGTGCCAGCAGCTACCTAGGGCGGCGGGGGGTAATTTACGAGCAGTACTTC.